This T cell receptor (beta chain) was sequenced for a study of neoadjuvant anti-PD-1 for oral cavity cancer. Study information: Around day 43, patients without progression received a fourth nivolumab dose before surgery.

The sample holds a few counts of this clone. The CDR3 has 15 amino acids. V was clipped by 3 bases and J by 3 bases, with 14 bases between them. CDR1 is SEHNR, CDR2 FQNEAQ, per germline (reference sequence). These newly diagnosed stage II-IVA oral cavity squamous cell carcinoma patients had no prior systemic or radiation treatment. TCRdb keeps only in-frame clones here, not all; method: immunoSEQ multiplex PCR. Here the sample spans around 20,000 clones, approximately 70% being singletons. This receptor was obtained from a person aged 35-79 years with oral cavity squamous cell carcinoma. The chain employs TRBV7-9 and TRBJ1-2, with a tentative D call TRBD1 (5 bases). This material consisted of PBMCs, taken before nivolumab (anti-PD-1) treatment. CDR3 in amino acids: CASSLGDGLDYGYTF. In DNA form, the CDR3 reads TGTGCCAGCAGCTTGGGGGACGGCCTTGACTATGGCTACACCTTC.